These 13 T cell receptor beta chains were all obtained from the same sample, sequenced in a study of shared clonotypes between healthy human individuals. Positive CCR7 selection of CD45RO-negative cells yielded the naive CD8 cells, and terminally differentiated effector memory CD45RA+ cells were excluded. Method: immunoSEQ multiplex PCR; TCRdb's copy keeps in-frame clones and lacks some. The data contain 1.5 million to 2.5 million clones, about 95% of them seen just once; the ten biggest clones take up more than 0.95%. The specimen was naive CD8+ T cells sorted from blood. These receptors all stem from a man between 18 and 29 years old in good health.

The V and J genes are TRBV7-6 and TRBJ2-4; a weak D match, TRBD2 (6 bases). This CDR3 contains 14 residues. V lost 1 base and J 9 bases, leaving 13 bases between the germline ends. CDR1 is SGHVS and CDR2 is FNYEAQ in the germline V gene. The CDR3 nucleotides read TGTGCCAGCAGCTTAGTGGGTCCCGGGGGCATTCAGTACTTC. This encodes CASSLVGPGGIQYF.

The CDR3 region has the DNA TGTGCCAGCAGCCACTCTAGTCTAGGCCATGAGCAGTTCTTC. Protein sequence: CASSHSSLGHEQFF. The rearrangement joins TRBV7-9 to TRBJ2-1; D is unclear. V shed 5 bases and J shed 8 bases, with 16 bases lying between them. Per germline, CDR1 SEHNR and CDR2 FQNEAQ (reference sequence). There are 14 residues in the CDR3. The variable domain in full, completed from reference TRBV7-9 and TRBJ2-1, reads DTGVSQNPRHKITKRGQNVTFRCDPISEHNRLYWYRQTLGQGPEFLTYFQNEAQLEKSRLLSDRFSAERPKGSFSTLEIQRTEQGDSAMYLCASSHSSLGHEQFFGPGTRLTVL.

The chain links TRBV9 to TRBJ1-1; the D gene is possibly TRBD1 (5 bases). Germline assignment: CDR1 SGDLS and CDR2 YYNGEE. CDR3 length: 15 amino acids. Trimming removed 5 bases at V and 5 bases at J, with 19 bases between. CDR3 sequence reads: CASSLEGHPRTEAFF. The CDR3 region has the DNA TGTGCCAGCAGTCTAGAAGGACACCCGCGGACTGAAGCTTTCTTT.

The V and J genes are TRBV11-3 and TRBJ1-3, with 11 bases lining up with TRBD1. Germline V gene sequence: CDR1 SGHNT, CDR2 YENEEA. This CDR3 is built from 15 residues. V shed 3 bases and J 2 bases; nucleotides not matched to a gene: 0. DNA of the CDR3: TGTGCCAGCAGCTTGGGACAGGGGGCTGGAAACACCATATATTTT. Translated: CASSLGQGAGNTIYF.

This clone was counted once. The genes are TRBV11-2 and TRBJ2-1, with a weak D call TRBD2 (6 bases). The CDR3 has 15 amino acids. Germline V gives CDR1 SGHAT, CDR2 FQNNGV. V shed 3 bases and J shed 3 bases, with 12 bases lying between them. The CDR3 DNA is TGTGCCAGCAGCTTTCCGCGGGGCATCTACAATGAGCAGTTCTTC. Protein sequence: CASSFPRGIYNEQFF.

This clone was detected only once. The V gene is TRBV5-1, the J gene TRBJ2-7; D uncertain. V lost 0 bases and J 1 base, leaving 8 bases between the germline ends. Germline V lookup: CDR1 SGHRS, CDR2 YFSETQ. CDR3 length equals 14 residues. The CDR3 is CASSLASRSYEQYF. The CDR3 DNA reads as TGCGCCAGCAGCTTGGCGTCGCGGTCCTACGAGCAGTACTTC. Using reference TRBV5-1 and TRBJ2-7 for the parts outside the CDR3, the full variable domain is KAGVTQTPRYLIKTRGQQVTLSCSPISGHRSVSWYQQTPGQGLQFLFEYFSETQRNKGNFPGRFSGRQFSNSRSEMNVSTLELGDSALYLCASSLASRSYEQYFGPGTRLTVT.

The rearrangement uses TRBV9 and TRBJ2-7, with a tentative D call TRBD2 (5 bases). Between the trimmed V and J ends, which lost 4 bases and 2 bases, there was a span of 13 bases. Germline V gene data show CDR1 as SGDLS and CDR2 as YYNGEE. The CDR3 runs to 14 residues. The CDR3 nucleotides read TGTGCCAGCAGCCAGCAAATGGAGGCCTACGAGCAGTACTTC. Translated, it gives CASSQQMEAYEQYF.

The genes are TRBV27 and TRBJ2-7; 7 bases fit TRBD2. CDR3 length: 14 residues. Germline assignment: CDR1 MNHEY and CDR2 SMNVEV (reference sequence). Losses at the gene ends were 2 bases for V and 3 bases for J; bases not matched to a gene: 4. The CDR3 sequence is CASSLGGENYEQYF. The CDR3 bases are TGTGCCAGCAGTTTAGGGGGGGAGAACTACGAGCAGTACTTC.

This rearrangement joins TRBV4-1 to TRBJ2-1; 15 bases are shared with TRBD2. The CDR3 loop spans 18 amino acids. The junction had 1 base not matched to a gene; V was cut back by 0 bases and J by 1 base. Germline loops: CDR1 MGHRA, CDR2 YSYEKL. For the CDR3, the DNA is TGCGCCAGCAGCCAAGAGGGACTAGCGGGAGGTTCCTACAATGAGCAGTTCTTC. This codes for CASSQEGLAGGSYNEQFF.

This chain links TRBV6-1 with TRBJ2-5; the D gene is possibly TRBD1 (6 bases). In germline, CDR1 is MNHNS, CDR2 SASEGT. The V and J ends lost 4 bases and 2 bases respectively, with 14 bases between them. CDR3 size: 15 residues. The CDR3 DNA sequence: TGTGCCAGCAGTGGGGCCGGGACACAACAAGAGACCCAGTACTTC. It is translated as CASSGAGTQQETQYF.

This clone appeared a single time. The chain joins TRBV4-3 to TRBJ1-4; 10 bases fit TRBD1. The ends lost 5 bases at V and 8 bases at J; junction bases unmatched: 5. CDR3 size: 14 residues. CDR1 is LGHNA, CDR2 YSLEER, per germline. The DNA for the CDR3 is TGCGCCAGCAGCGGTGGGACAGGGGAAGAAAAACTGTTTTTT. It encodes CASSGGTGEEKLFF.

This chain connects TRBV7-9 to TRBJ1-6; D unresolved. V was clipped by 5 bases and J by 4 bases, with 12 bases between them. From germline, CDR1 is SEHNR and CDR2 FQNEAQ (reference sequence). The CDR3 totals 15 residues. The chain's CDR3 is CASSTTDGYNSPLHF. The CDR3 DNA reads as TGTGCCAGCAGCACGACGGATGGATATAATTCACCCCTCCACTTT.

The genes are TRBV6-1 and TRBJ1-1; TRBD1 agrees at 9 bases. This CDR3 is 15 amino acids long. CDR1 and CDR2 (germline): MNHNS, SASEGT. V lost 8 bases and J lost 0; bases outside the gene matches: 7. The CDR3 reads CASGRQGVMNTEAFF. The CDR3 DNA follows: TGTGCCAGCGGCCGACAGGGGGTCATGAACACTGAAGCTTTCTTT.